This TCR beta chain was profiled in a study of blood T cell repertoires in COVID-19. Profiling relied on immunoSEQ multiplex PCR, and the TCRdb table lists in-frame clones only, not all of them. The table has roughly 100,000 clones, about 80% seen once; the top ten hold just under 20%. The ends were cut back, 0 bases at V and 4 bases at J, with 16 bases in the middle. Germline assignment: CDR1 SGHRS and CDR2 YFSETQ. This CDR3 contains 16 residues. The sequence derives from a woman in her sixties or seventies with acute or convalescent COVID-19. Sequenced: peripheral blood. The chain uses TRBV5-1 and TRBJ2-5; weak D call: TRBD2 (7 bases). The CDR3 loop reads CASSLAPAGAVETQYF. The CDR3, as DNA: TGCGCCAGCAGCTTGGCCCCCGCGGGGGCCGTAGAGACCCAGTACTTC. The variable domain in full, with the rest retrieved from reference TRBV5-1 and TRBJ2-5, is KAGVTQTPRYLIKTRGQQVTLSCSPISGHRSVSWYQQTPGQGLQFLFEYFSETQRNKGNFPGRFSGRQFSNSRSEMNVSTLELGDSALYLCASSLAPAGAVETQYFGPGTRLLVL.